This T cell receptor beta chain was documented in a study of cytomegalovirus exposure and HLA in healthy donors. Study background: Out of about 180 million T cells, an earlier analysis found over 100 million unique TCR beta sequences in total. Study findings and constraints: Productive rates of about 87% or about 30% were seen for most TCR beta V segments in an earlier analysis. Across donors, most TCRs were seen rarely, yet some public ones were widespread.

In regard to this clone: Antigen: not known.

V shed 3 bases, J shed 1 base, and the junction held 1 base outside the gene matches. The CDR3 has 14 residues. Per germline, CDR1 SGHTA and CDR2 FQGTGA. The PCR made use of 60 Vbeta and 13 Jbeta primers. The protocol was immunoSEQ multiplex PCR, while the TCRdb copy is restricted to in-frame clones and leaves out a portion. The sample carries some 180,000 clones, 80% recorded once. This receptor was obtained from a woman in her twenties or thirties in good health and CMV-seronegative. The material sequenced was PBMCs. The rearrangement joins TRBV7-3 to TRBJ2-3; 7 nucleotides agree with TRBD2. This CDR3 reads CASSFRGGTDTQYF. As DNA, the CDR3 is TGTGCCAGCAGCTTTCGGGGGGGCACAGATACGCAGTATTTT.